This TCR beta chain was found in a study of identical twins. Through template switching, a universal primer site was introduced, and the cDNA contained unique molecular identifiers. TCRdb called the 5' RACE reads again in MiXCR, with one record for every CDR3 protein. This table has about 200,000 distinct CDR3 sequences, 9.4% appearing once. About this clonotype itself: Its antigen is undetermined.

The junction had 10 bases not matched to a gene; V was cut back by 2 bases and J by 4 bases. Germline-derived CDR1 and CDR2 are KGHSH and LQKENI. The CDR3 is made up of 16 amino acids. Findings and caveats of the study: Out-of-frame alpha sequences common to twins exhibited an excess of low generation probability. Cross-sectional statistical analysis was relied on for the conclusions, without the same donors being followed.

The sequence derives from a woman younger than 30 in good health. Sequencing used memory (CD45RO+) T cells sorted from blood. This chain joins TRBV18 and TRBJ1-2, with 7 positions matching TRBD1. The DNA of the CDR3 is TGTGCCAGCTCACCAGGACAGGTTAGAGGCTCCTATGGCTACACCTTC. This gives the protein CASSPGQVRGSYGYTF.